This TCR beta chain was found in a study of cytomegalovirus exposure and HLA in healthy donors (TCRdb year 2017). Describing the broader study: The 650 to 750 repertoires of the first cohort and the 120 validation repertoires were produced on the same platform, according to a later analysis. The aim of the study was to test whether cataloging public T cell receptors could identify signatures of past pathogen exposure. In addition to the first cohort of 650 to 800 subjects, a separate validation cohort of 100 to 150 different subjects was used. The study combined high-throughput TCR immunosequencing, statistical association of individual TCRs with disease status, and machine learning to predict cytomegalovirus infection status. Points the paper makes about the study in general: While some public TCRs were present in many individuals, most TCR sequences turned up only very rarely across donors. A later analysis had no HLA typing for the validation cohort, so co-occurrence there was scored across all 130 or so repertoires. The classifier was reported to diagnose cytomegalovirus status with high specificity and sensitivity in both the original cohort and the validation cohort. Subsequent analysis determined that TCRs grouped into clusters in the first cohort also showed a tendency toward co-occurrence across the 130 or so validation repertoires, and approximately 94% of cluster scores exceeded 0. In vitro tests confirmed that a few of the cytomegalovirus-associated TCR beta chains recognize cytomegalovirus antigens. The study gave a list of 150 to 200 TCR beta chains associated with cytomegalovirus. The authors suggested that the approach could potentially be extended to other disease states and immunological phenotypes.

The library came from the immunoSEQ multiplex PCR assay. In the original analysis: A statistical classification framework was built for diagnosing cytomegalovirus status from the catalog of TCR beta chain sequences. Held by TCRdb, this immuneACCESS table contains in-frame sequences only and omits some clones. Under half of the omission traces to an unresolved V gene where checked; the cause of the rest is unknown. For V, J and clone size, that table is used; D and trimming come from the DNA. The sample records about 220,000 clones, about 90% of which are singletons. The ten largest account for roughly 1% of the sample. The junction shows trimming of 4 bases on V and 4 bases on J, plus 5 bases between the germline ends. From the cysteine up to the phenylalanine, the CDR3 has a length of 10 residues. The kept DNA is CDR3 alone, 30 bases in frame from the first base. For CDR1 and CDR2, the germline V gene (reference sequence) lists DFQATT and SNEGSKA.

Points on this clone: What antigen it recognizes has not been identified. No quality values exist for individual bases; no much larger clone is one base distant.

Separate from the roughly 660-subject first cohort, the validation cohort of about 120 subjects was the group to which the donors belonged. This sequence was found in a woman between 18 and 30 years old in good health and CMV-seronegative. The chain is made from TRBV20-1 and TRBJ2-7, with the identity of the D gene unclear. The sequencing input was PBMCs. The nucleotides are TGCAGTGCTACTAGATACGAGCAGTACTTC. It translates to CSATRYEQYF.